Below, 14 T cell receptor beta chains from the same sample are listed, as sequenced in a study of control samples from healthy donors and cancer patients. Measured with immunoSEQ multiplex PCR; TCRdb has only the in-frame clones, and not every one. Found here are roughly 81,000 clones, approximately 80% of them singletons; the top ten hold around a tenth. The material sequenced was PBMCs. Source of these receptors: a man aged 60 to 69 with head and neck cancer.

The rearrangement joins TRBV3-1 (or the pseudogene TRBV3-2) to TRBJ1-5, with D maybe TRBD1 (6 bases). V lost 4 bases to trimming and J lost 6 bases, with 13 bases between them. The CDR3 consists of 14 residues. CDR1 and CDR2 from the germline V gene are LGHDT and YNNKEL (reference sequence). DNA for the CDR3: TGTGCCAGCAGCCTAGGACAGATCTCTCAGCCCCAGCATTTT. Encoded protein: CASSLGQISQPQHF.

The chain joins TRBV18 to TRBJ1-1; no reliable D call. In germline, CDR1 is KGHSH, CDR2 LQKENI. V was pared by 2 bases and J by 0 bases, with 7 bases between. The CDR3 loop spans 14 amino acids. The CDR3 loop reads CASSPSRLNTEAFF. For the CDR3, the DNA is TGTGCCAGCTCACCATCACGTCTGAACACTGAAGCTTTCTTT.

Of note for this clone: At one end the junction does not follow the germline gene, possibly because of a read error. The chain links TRBV10-3 to TRBJ1-5; D perhaps matches TRBD1 (5 bases). The CDR3 is 14 residues long. Germline CDR1 and CDR2: ENHRY and SYGVKD. CDR3 sequence (DNA): TGTGCCGTCAGTGAAGTGACAGGCAATCAGCCCCAGCATTTT. It codes for CAVSEVTGNQPQHF.

The rearrangement uses TRBV5-4 and TRBJ1-2, with 7 nucleotides matching TRBD1. The V gene end was trimmed by 4 bases and the J gene end by 8 bases; junction bases not matched to a gene: 11. Per the germline V gene, CDR1 is SGHNT and CDR2 is YYREEE (reference sequence). The CDR3 length is 14 residues. The CDR3 loop reads CASSPGLTGQGYTF. Written as DNA, the CDR3 is TGTGCCAGCAGCCCTGGATTGACAGGGCAAGGCTACACCTTC.

The chain is built from TRBV24-1 and TRBJ2-3, with D possibly being TRBD2 (6 bases). CDR1 and CDR2 from the germline V gene are KGHDR and SFDVKD. Trimming took off 9 bases at V and 3 bases at J, with 9 bases between the two ends. This CDR3 comprises 12 residues. For the CDR3, the DNA is TGTGCCACCGCGGGGCAAACAGATACGCAGTATTTT. Translated, it gives CATAGQTDTQYF.

The chain employs TRBV4-2 and TRBJ1-1; D unresolved. The CDR3 loop spans 14 amino acids. V was pared by 3 bases and J by 6 bases, with 14 bases between. Germline CDR1 reads LGHNA; CDR2 reads YNFKEQ. In DNA form, the CDR3 reads TGTGCCAGCAGCCAGATTAAATGGGGTCCTGAAGCTTTCTTT. Encoded protein: CASSQIKWGPEAFF.

The rearrangement uses TRBV28 and TRBJ1-2; possibly TRBD1 for D (5 bases). V shed 6 bases and J shed 7 bases, with 9 bases lying between them. CDR3 length equals 11 residues. Per germline, CDR1 MDHEN and CDR2 SYDVKM. CDR3 sequence: CASRFGGGYTF. The CDR3 nucleotides read TGTGCCAGCAGGTTCGGGGGTGGCTACACCTTC.

The J gene is TRBJ2-3, the V gene TRBV29-1; 9 bases are a match to TRBD1. Losses at the gene ends were 2 bases for V and 1 base for J; bases not matched to a gene: 10. Germline assignment: CDR1 SQVTM and CDR2 ANQGSEA. There are 17 residues in the CDR3. The CDR3 region has the DNA TGCAGCGTTGAAAAGGGACAGGGTGCGAGGGGCACAGATACGCAGTATTTT. It codes for CSVEKGQGARGTDTQYF.

In nucleotides, the CDR3 is TGTGCCAGCAGTTCTCGAGGGAATGAGCAGTTCTTC. It is translated as CASSSRGNEQFF. The J gene is TRBJ2-1, the V gene TRBV6-5, with D possibly TRBD2 on 5 matching bases. Per germline, CDR1 MNHEY and CDR2 SVGAGI. This CDR3 is built from 12 residues. The ends were cut back, 4 bases at V and 7 bases at J, with 8 bases in the middle.

V and J are TRBV10-1 and TRBJ1-1; TRBD1 matches 8 bases. Per germline, CDR1 WNHNN and CDR2 SYGVQD (reference sequence). V gave up 6 bases and J gave up 1 base; unmatched junction bases: 4. The CDR3 is 14 amino acids. The CDR3 DNA reads TGCGCCAGCAGCCGCGGACAGGGGAACACTGAAGCTTTCTTT. Protein: CASSRGQGNTEAFF.

The gene calls are TRBV12-3 or TRBV12-4 and TRBJ1-5; D is ambiguous. Trimming removed 5 bases at V and 9 bases at J, with 11 bases between. The CDR3 runs 12 residues. The CDR3: CASSRWEWPQHF. Written as DNA, the CDR3 is TGTGCCAGCAGTAGATGGGAATGGCCCCAGCATTTT.

The rearrangement links TRBV27 to TRBJ1-2; 7 positions agree with TRBD1. J gave up 5 bases and V 8 bases, and 8 bases lay outside the gene matches. Germline values: CDR1 MNHEY, CDR2 SMNVEV (reference sequence). The CDR3 has 13 residues. DNA of the CDR3: TGTGCCAGCGTTTATCAGGGGGGTTATGGCTACACCTTC. Translating it yields CASVYQGGYGYTF.

Turning to this clone: The sample carries other DNA sequences with the same CDR3. This chain joins TRBV6-5 and TRBJ1-2, with 9 nucleotides matching TRBD1. The CDR3 totals 14 residues. Germline V gene data show CDR1 as MNHEY and CDR2 as SVGAGI. The J segment lost 4 bases and the V segment lost 2 bases, leaving 2 bases of the junction unmatched. The CDR3 here is CASSYGGQGYGYTF. CDR3 coding DNA: TGTGCCAGCAGTTACGGGGGACAGGGCTATGGCTACACCTTC.

V is TRBV9 and J is TRBJ2-1, with 9 positions matching TRBD1. Germline V CDR1 and CDR2: SGDLS, YYNGEE. Trimming cost V 4 bases and J 5 bases; bases outside gene matches: 7. CDR3 size: 15 residues. This CDR3 is CASSLWDRVNNEQFF. CDR3 nucleotides: TGTGCCAGCAGCCTCTGGGACAGGGTAAACAATGAGCAGTTCTTC.